Detailed here is one T cell receptor beta chain. Its specificity is unknown. Trimming stripped 5 bases from V and 1 base from J, with 12 bases between. CDR1 LNHNV and CDR2 YYDKDF come from the germline V gene (reference sequence). CDR3 length: 15 amino acids. These data belong to a study of identifying expanded T cells in peripheral blood. Whole-study findings and limits: Variance in clone template counts between roughly 2-week samples significantly increased with total template count across all healthy donors. Technical replicates showed around 1.3 changed clones; approximately 2 weeks roughly 16; four weeks 19.

The assay was immunoSEQ multiplex PCR, and TCRdb's table has in-frame clones only and misses some. The sample has some 93,000 clones, approximately 86% seen once. The chain uses TRBV15 and TRBJ2-1; unclear D gene. The TCR was taken from a person between 18 and 75 years old in good health. The specimen was blood. Here the CDR3 DNA reads TGTGCCACCAGCGGCGCCGGCCGATCCTACAATGAGCAGTTCTTC. It encodes CATSGAGRSYNEQFF.